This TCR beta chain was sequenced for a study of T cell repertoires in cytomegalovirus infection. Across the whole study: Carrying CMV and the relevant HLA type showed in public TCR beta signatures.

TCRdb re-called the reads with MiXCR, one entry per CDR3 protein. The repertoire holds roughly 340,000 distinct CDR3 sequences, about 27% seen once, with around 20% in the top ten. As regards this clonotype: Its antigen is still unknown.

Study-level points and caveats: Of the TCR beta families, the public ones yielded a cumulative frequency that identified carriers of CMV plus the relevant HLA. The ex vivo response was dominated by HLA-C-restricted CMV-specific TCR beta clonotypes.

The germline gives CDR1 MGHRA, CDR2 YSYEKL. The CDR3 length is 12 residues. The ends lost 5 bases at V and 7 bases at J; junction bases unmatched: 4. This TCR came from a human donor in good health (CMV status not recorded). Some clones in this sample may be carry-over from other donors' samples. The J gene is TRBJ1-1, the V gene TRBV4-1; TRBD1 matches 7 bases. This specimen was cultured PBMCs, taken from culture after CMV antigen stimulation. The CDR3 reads CASSGTALEAFF. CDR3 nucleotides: TGCGCCAGCAGCGGGACAGCACTTGAAGCTTTCTTT.